Presented here are 21 T cell receptor beta chains from one specimen sequenced in a study of CD8 T cells in ankylosing spondylitis. Whole-study results and caveats: Roughly 8 highly homologous variants made up a TCR beta motif that seemed to typify ankylosing spondylitis blood.

MiXCR, applied by TCRdb to the 5' RACE reads, yields one record per CDR3 protein. The sample has about 840,000 distinct CDR3 sequences, 12% seen once; the top ten hold approximately 0.5%. These receptors' targets are unknown. The sequenced material came from blood, either unsorted or a sorted T cell fraction (not recorded which). Source of these receptors: a male donor with ankylosing spondylitis.

The chain couples TRBV6-5 to TRBJ1-5; a possible D gene is TRBD1 (5 bases). The CDR3 contains 18 residues. Germline CDR1 reads MNHEY; CDR2 reads SVGAGI. V was cut by 4 bases and J by 0 bases, with 19 bases left in between. DNA of the CDR3: TGTGCCAGCAGTTCAGGGAGGTCCGCGCTCTATAGCAATCAGCCCCAGCATTTT. This gives the protein CASSSGRSALYSNQPQHF.

This chain connects TRBV20-1 to TRBJ1-2, with TRBD1 matching over 9 bases. V was pared by 6 bases and J by 2 bases, with 7 bases of the junction left unmatched. Germline V gene data show CDR1 as DFQATT and CDR2 as SNEGSKA (reference sequence). This CDR3 contains 14 residues. The CDR3 loop reads CSAGTGGVNYGYTF. The CDR3 nucleotides read TGCAGTGCCGGCACAGGGGGCGTAAACTATGGCTACACCTTC.

Many counts were recorded for this clonotype. This chain joins TRBV20-1 and TRBJ2-7; no definite D call. Trimming cost V 1 base and J 0 bases, with 7 bases left between them. The germline gives CDR1 DFQATT, CDR2 SNEGSKA (reference sequence). The CDR3 runs 13 residues. The CDR3 DNA follows: TGCAGTGCTAGAGGACGCTTCTCCTACGAGCAGTACTTC. It encodes CSARGRFSYEQYF.

This clonotype appeared many times. V and J are TRBV18 and TRBJ2-1; 11 bases fit TRBD2. V gave up 3 bases and J gave up 6 bases; unmatched junction bases: 4. Germline V gives CDR1 KGHSH, CDR2 LQKENI. This CDR3 contains 15 residues. The CDR3 here is CASSPIGTSGNEQFF. The CDR3 coding sequence is TGTGCCAGCTCACCTATCGGGACTAGCGGCAATGAGCAGTTCTTC.

The table lists this clonotype with many counts. The chain is built from TRBV6-5 and TRBJ1-2; D gene uncertain. This CDR3 comprises 12 residues. In germline, CDR1 is MNHEY, CDR2 SVGAGI. Between the trimmed V and J ends, which lost 4 bases and 2 bases, there was a span of 5 bases. The CDR3 DNA sequence: TGTGCCAGCAGTTTGAAGAACTATGGCTACACCTTC. Residues: CASSLKNYGYTF.

This clonotype was observed a handful of times. The chain joins TRBV12-2 to TRBJ2-5; the listed D gene, TRBD2, was not tested against the DNA. TRBV12-2 is labeled a pseudogene. The CDR3 has 17 residues. The CDR3 spells CASRPPLGAGGQETQYF. In nucleotides, the CDR3 is TGTGCAAGTCGCCCCCCCCTCGGGGCGGGAGGACAAGAGACCCAGTACTTC.

The table lists this clonotype with a few counts. The chain combines TRBV20-1 with TRBJ2-2, with 11 bases fitting TRBD2. CDR1 and CDR2 from the germline V gene are DFQATT and SNEGSKA (reference sequence). The CDR3 length is 14 residues. The V and J ends lost 5 bases and 7 bases, in that order; junction bases with no gene match: 6. CDR3 residues: CSAGRGLAVGELFF. The DNA of the CDR3 is TGCAGTGCTGGGCGGGGACTAGCGGTCGGGGAGCTGTTTTTT.

This clonotype was counted ten times or more. The chain couples TRBV7-6 to TRBJ1-2; 7 nucleotides align to TRBD1. Germline values: CDR1 SGHVS, CDR2 FNYEAQ. The ends lost 1 base at V and 4 bases at J; junction bases unmatched: 12. This CDR3 is 17 amino acids long. As DNA, the CDR3 is TGTGCCAGCAGCTTAGATCCCTCAGGGGGGCTCGGCTATGGCTACACCTTC. Translating gives CASSLDPSGGLGYGYTF.

At least ten counts were recorded for this clonotype. The V call is TRBV28, the J call TRBJ2-4; no clear D gene. With 2 bases removed from V and 15 bases from J, the gap between germline ends came to 14 bases. The CDR3 is made up of 12 amino acids. Germline lookup yields CDR1 MDHEN and CDR2 SYDVKM. The CDR3 region is CASSLGLETPYF. The CDR3 DNA reads TGTGCCAGCAGTTTAGGCCTTGAGACCCCGTACTTC.

This clonotype was counted ten times or more. The chain carries TRBV5-1 and TRBJ2-1, with 7 bases fitting TRBD2. The CDR3 has 15 residues. The trim removed 5 bases at V and 1 base at J, leaving 6 bases unmatched. CDR1 is SGHRS, CDR2 YFSETQ, per germline. CDR3 in DNA: TGCGCCAGCAGATCCGGGACTACGTCCTACAATGAGCAGTTCTTC. Protein product: CASRSGTTSYNEQFF.

The genes are TRBV12-3 or TRBV12-4 and TRBJ1-5; TRBD1 matches 7 bases. There are 13 residues in the CDR3. V trimming: 7 bases; J trimming: 2 bases; junction bases outside the gene matches: 2. The DNA of the CDR3 is TGTGCCAGCAATACAGGGGGCAATCAGCCCCAGCATTTT. Its protein product is CASNTGGNQPQHF.

This clonotype has a count of ten or more. The CDR3 DNA is TGCAGTGCCTCGGGACAAACTTACAATGAGCAGTTCTTC. Translating it yields CSASGQTYNEQFF. The rearrangement links TRBV20-1 to TRBJ2-1; D possibly corresponds to TRBD1 (6 bases). Trimming removed 6 bases from V and 4 bases from J, with 13 bases in between. The CDR3 totals 13 residues. Germline V gene lookup returns CDR1 DFQATT and CDR2 SNEGSKA (reference sequence).

The table lists this clonotype with a few counts. This chain connects TRBV4-2 to TRBJ2-1; 10 bases are shared with TRBD2. Germline CDR1 is LGHNA and CDR2 is YNFKEQ. This CDR3 is built from 15 residues. J was trimmed by 15 bases and V by 4 bases; bases with no gene match: 15. DNA for the CDR3: TGTGCCAGCAGCCCGCGGCTAGCGGGAGAGGAACTGGGGTTCTTC. It is translated as CASSPRLAGEELGFF.

This clonotype has just a few counts. The chain is built from TRBV6-1 and TRBJ1-2; D is unresolved. Per the germline V gene, CDR1 is MNHNS and CDR2 is SASEGT. With 6 bases removed from V and 4 bases from J, the gap between germline ends came to 12 bases. CDR3 length equals 13 residues. CDR3 in amino acids: CASRPTEPYGYTF. The DNA of the CDR3 is TGTGCCAGCAGGCCGACGGAGCCCTATGGCTACACCTTC.

The chain uses TRBV7-2 and TRBJ1-5; 7 positions match TRBD1. The CDR3 is made up of 13 amino acids. After removal of 5 bases from V and 9 bases from J, the junction contained 7 bases not matched to a gene. The germline V gene encodes CDR1 SGHTA and CDR2 FQGNSA. The CDR3 spells CASSLTGLSPQHF. In DNA, the CDR3 is TGTGCCAGCAGCCTGACAGGGCTATCGCCCCAGCATTTT.

The V call is TRBV4-2, the J call TRBJ2-7; D might be TRBD2 (6 bases). Between the trimmed V and J ends, which lost 2 bases and 1 base, there was a span of 12 bases. CDR1 is LGHNA and CDR2 is YNFKEQ in the germline V gene. This CDR3 contains 15 residues. CDR3 sequence (DNA): TGTGCCAGCAGCCAACTAGCGTACCCATCCTACGAGCAGTACTTC. Translating it yields CASSQLAYPSYEQYF.

The chain has TRBV20-1 and TRBJ1-2; D perhaps matches TRBD1 (5 bases). Trimming pared 6 bases from V and 2 bases from J, leaving 16 bases between. CDR1 is DFQATT, CDR2 SNEGSKA, per germline (reference sequence). The CDR3 is 14 residues long. CDR3 sequence reads: CSAYGRGVNYGYTF. CDR3 DNA sequence: TGCAGTGCCTACGGGCGGGGGGTCAACTATGGCTACACCTTC.

The genes are TRBV5-6 and TRBJ2-1; no definite D call. V lost 1 base to trimming and J lost 0 bases, with 11 bases between them. Germline loops: CDR1 SGHDT, CDR2 YYEEEE. CDR3 length equals 16 residues. DNA of the CDR3: TGTGCCAGCAGCTTGCTAGGGTGGAACTCCTACAATGAGCAGTTCTTC. This translates into CASSLLGWNSYNEQFF.

This clonotype was seen a few times. This chain connects TRBV7-9 to TRBJ2-4; 10 nucleotides match TRBD1. CDR3 length: 14 amino acids. Germline CDR1 and CDR2: SEHNR and FQNEAQ (reference sequence). V dropped 5 bases and J dropped 9; count of bases not matched to a gene: 7. This CDR3 reads CASSQGQGYGIQYF. CDR3 sequence (DNA): TGTGCCAGCAGCCAGGGACAGGGGTACGGCATTCAGTACTTC.

This clonotype was detected only a few times. The gene calls are TRBV25-1 and TRBJ1-1, with TRBD1 as a possible D gene (6 bases). V lost 7 bases and J lost 0, with 12 bases in between. The CDR3 runs to 14 residues. The germline CDR1 and CDR2 sequences are MGHDK and SYGVNS. CDR3 in DNA: TGTGCCAGCAAAACAGGGACGATGAACACTGAAGCTTTCTTT. Encoded protein: CASKTGTMNTEAFF.

This clonotype was detected ten times or more. V gene TRBV29-1 combines with J gene TRBJ2-7, with 7 nucleotides matching TRBD1. This CDR3 has 13 amino acids. V was pared by 7 bases and J by 6 bases, with 12 bases of the junction left unmatched. From germline, CDR1 is SQVTM and CDR2 ANQGSEA. CDR3 amino acids: CSGRGIGATEQYF. As DNA, the CDR3 is TGCAGCGGCAGGGGGATTGGGGCTACCGAGCAGTACTTC.